The clone carrying this T cell receptor beta chain was counted a single time. Its antigen is unknown. TCRdb reanalysed the 5' RACE reads using MiXCR and keeps one entry per CDR3 protein. The repertoire holds 150,000 or so distinct CDR3 sequences, with roughly 11% as singletons. These data originate in a study of T-cell memory formation after mild COVID-19. Study-level findings and limits: CD4/CD8 balance characterized clones contracting day 15 to 85, and CD4+ skew characterized later expanders.

CDR1 is DFQATT, CDR2 SNEGSKA, per germline (reference sequence). The trim removed 6 bases at V and 0 bases at J, leaving 14 bases unmatched. The CDR3 spans 17 residues. The material sequenced was PBMCs or a T cell subset sorted from them (not recorded which). This receptor was taken from a man between 18 and 35 years old who had mild COVID-19 (a few samples of this study predate the infection). Cell type and time point are not known. The genes are TRBV20-1 and TRBJ2-1, with TRBD2 matching 7 bases. The CDR3 loop reads CSAPAAGVLSSYNEQFF. DNA of the CDR3: TGCAGTGCCCCGGCGGCGGGGGTACTAAGCTCCTACAATGAGCAGTTCTTC.